This T cell receptor beta chain was captured by sequencing in a study of shared clonotypes between healthy human individuals. This clone was recorded once. CD8 cells classed as naive were CD45RO-negative and positively selected for CCR7, excluding terminally differentiated effector memory CD45RA+ cells. Authors' processing steps: Filtering differed, since immunoSEQ gave only junction sequences and no quality scores. Clones were read by immunoSEQ multiplex PCR, and TCRdb kept only the in-frame ones, dropping some. That table supplies the V and J calls and clone size; D and trimming were determined from the DNA. The sample consists of about 2.1 million clones, 93% of them appearing once. Trimming took 10 bases from V and 6 from J; bases not matched to a gene: 11. The CDR3 is made up of 14 amino acids. Germline loops: CDR1 MNHEY, CDR2 SVGAGI.

The chain combines TRBV6-5 with TRBJ2-1, with 8 bases matching TRBD2. Sample: naive CD8+ T cells from PBMCs. The source of this sequence is a man aged 18 to 29 in good health. Some clones in this sample may be carry-over from other donors' samples. CDR3: CATVSVAGPNEQFF. The CDR3 DNA reads as TGTGCCACAGTAAGTGTAGCGGGACCCAATGAGCAGTTCTTC.